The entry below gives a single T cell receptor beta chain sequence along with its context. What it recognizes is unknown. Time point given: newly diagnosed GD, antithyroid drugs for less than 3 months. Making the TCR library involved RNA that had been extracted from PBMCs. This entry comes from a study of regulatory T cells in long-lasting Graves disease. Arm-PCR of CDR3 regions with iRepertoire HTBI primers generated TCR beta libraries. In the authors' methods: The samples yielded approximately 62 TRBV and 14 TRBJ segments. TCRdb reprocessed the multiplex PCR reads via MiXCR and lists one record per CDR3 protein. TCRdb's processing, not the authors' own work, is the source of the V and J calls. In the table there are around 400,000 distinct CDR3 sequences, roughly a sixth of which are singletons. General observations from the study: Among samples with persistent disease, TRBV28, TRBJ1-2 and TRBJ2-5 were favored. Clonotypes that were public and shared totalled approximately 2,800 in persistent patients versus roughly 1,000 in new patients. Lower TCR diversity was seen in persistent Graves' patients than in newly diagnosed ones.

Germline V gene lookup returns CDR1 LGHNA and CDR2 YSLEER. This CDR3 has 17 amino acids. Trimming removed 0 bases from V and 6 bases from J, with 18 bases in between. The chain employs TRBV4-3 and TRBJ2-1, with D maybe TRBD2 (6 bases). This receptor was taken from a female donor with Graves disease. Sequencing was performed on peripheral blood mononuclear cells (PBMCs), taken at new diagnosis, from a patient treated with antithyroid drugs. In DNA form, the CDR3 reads TGCGCCAGCAGCCAAGATCCCGGGGACGGGAGCATCAATGAGCAGTTCTTC. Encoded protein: CASSQDPGDGSINEQFF.